The clone carrying this T cell receptor (beta chain) was counted many times. Its matching antigen is unknown. This sample was included in a study of T cell repertoires in cytomegalovirus infection. Study summary: Indications came from public TCR beta signatures; they pointed to CMV infection and to a matching HLA type.

Study observations and caveats: The study found HLA-C-restricted CMV-specific TCR beta clonotypes dominating the ex vivo response.

TCRdb itself ran the reads through MiXCR, one entry per CDR3 protein. The repertoire consists of about 260,000 distinct CDR3 sequences, with less than 9.5% occurring once and the leading ten covering around 16%. Trimming took 5 bases from V and 0 from J, leaving 9 bases between them. CDR3 length: 14 residues. The gene calls are TRBV12-3 or TRBV12-4 and TRBJ2-3, with D hard to call. Sequencing was done on a sample of PBMCs. This receptor was taken from a human donor in good health (CMV status not recorded). Some clones in this sample may be carry-over from other donors' samples. CDR3 coding DNA: TGTGCCAGCAGTGTGGGCGTCAGCACAGATACGCAGTATTTT. Translating gives CASSVGVSTDTQYF.